Listed below are T cell receptor beta chains from one sample, sequenced in a study of graft-versus-host responses after intestinal transplantation. Antigens for these TCRs are unknown. Generated by immunoSEQ multiplex PCR, the TCRdb table keeps only in-frame clones and is missing some. Among 86,000 or so clones listed, about 89% were seen once. Sequences were derived from unstimulated CD8+ T cells sorted from spleen or lymph node cells, sampled before intestinal transplant. Source of these receptors: a human donor who received an intestinal transplant. CDR3s include the opening cysteine and the closing phenylalanine or tryptophan. D genes are given only for firm matches. Clone sizes are given selectively: once, few, many, or a class where the clone is expanded.

d_gene	abundance	j_gene	v_gene	CDR3nt	CDR3aa
.	.	TRBJ2-5	TRBV6-5	TGTGCCAGCAGTTACTCAGCCGAGACCCAGTACTTC	CASSYSAETQYF
TRBD2	.	TRBJ2-5	TRBV7-9	TGTGCCAGCAGCTCCGTAGGACTAGCGGACCAAGAGACCCAGTACTTC	CASSSVGLADQETQYF
TRBD2	.	TRBJ2-1	TRBV6-6	TGTGCCAGCAGTAGAGCCCTGGGACTAGTTTACAATGAGCAGTTCTTC	CASSRALGLVYNEQFF
.	.	TRBJ2-7	TRBV27	TGTGCCAGCAGTTTCAGCGTAAGCTCCTACGAGCAGTACTTC	CASSFSVSSYEQYF
TRBD2	.	TRBJ2-3	TRBV4-1	TGCGCCAGCAGCCAAGAGGCTAGCGGACACACAGATACGCAGTATTTT	CASSQEASGHTDTQYF
TRBD1	.	TRBJ2-7	TRBV6-5	TGTGCCAGCAGTTATGCGGACAGGGCCTACGAGCAGTACTTC	CASSYADRAYEQYF
.	.	TRBJ1-2	TRBV27	TGTGCCGTTGGGGCTGCAATCCACTATGGCTACACCTTC	CAVGAAIHYGYTF
.	.	TRBJ2-5	TRBV6-1	TGTGCCAGCAGTGAACCCCCGGGGCTGCAGGAGACCCAGTACTTC	CASSEPPGLQETQYF
.	.	TRBJ2-1	TRBV7-6	TGTGCCAGCAGCTTTTGGCGGGGTGGAAACAATGAGCAGTTCTTC	CASSFWRGGNNEQFF
.	.	TRBJ2-4	TRBV2	TGTGCCACCACGAAAACAGATAATAACATTCAGTACTTC	CATTKTDNNIQYF
TRBD1	.	TRBJ2-2	TRBV6-5	TGTGCCAGCAGTTACGAGGGGGCCGTAACCGGGGAGCTGTTTTTT	CASSYEGAVTGELFF
.	.	TRBJ1-3	TRBV6-1	TGTGCCAGCAGTGAGGGACCTCCAGGGGCGCCTATCGGAAACACCATATATTTT	CASSEGPPGAPIGNTIYF
TRBD2	few	TRBJ2-5	TRBV6-5	TGTGCCAGCAGTTACCGGGGGGGGGAGACCCAGTACTTC	CASSYRGGETQYF
TRBD1	.	TRBJ1-2	TRBV4-1	TGCGCCAGCAGCCATAGAGGGACAGGGTTCGATGGCTACACCTTC	CASSHRGTGFDGYTF
TRBD1	.	TRBJ1-2	TRBV27	TGTGCCAGCAGTTTAACGTATACCGGGACAGGGTATAATGGCTACACCTTC	CASSLTYTGTGYNGYTF
TRBD1	.	TRBJ2-7	TRBV13	TGTGCCAGCAGCAACTTCCAAGGACAGGGACCATACGAGCAGTACTTC	CASSNFQGQGPYEQYF
.	.	TRBJ2-7	TRBV27	TGTGCCAGCAGGGTTCCGGGGACCTACGAGCAGTACTTC	CASRVPGTYEQYF
.	.	TRBJ2-1	TRBV21-1	TGTGCCAGCAGCAAAGATGGCAGATACAATGAGCAGTTCTTC	CASSKDGRYNEQFF
.	.	TRBJ1-4	TRBV29-1	TGCAGCGTGGGACTGCGGGGCCTGAATGAAAAACTGTTTTTT	CSVGLRGLNEKLFF
TRBD1	.	TRBJ1-1	TRBV5-5	TGTGCCAGCAGCTTGGACAGGGGTCGTACTGAAGCTTTCTTT	CASSLDRGRTEAFF
TRBD1	once	TRBJ2-7	TRBV15	TGTGCCACCAGCAGAGACCGGGACAGGGAATACGAGCAGTACTTC	CATSRDRDREYEQYF
TRBD1	.	TRBJ1-1	TRBV7-2	TGTGCCAGCAGCTTCTGGACAGGGGACACTGAAGCTTTCTTT	CASSFWTGDTEAFF
TRBD2	.	TRBJ2-2	TRBV11-2	TGTGCCAGCAGCTTAGATAGCGGGAGGGCGGACGGGGAGCTGTTTTTT	CASSLDSGRADGELFF
TRBD2	.	TRBJ2-4	TRBV4-2	TGTGCCAGCAGCCAAGAGAAGGCCGGGGGGGCTTCCCCTCTAGCCAAAAACATTCAGTACTTC	CASSQEKAGGASPLAKNIQYF
.	.	TRBJ2-1	TRBV4-2	TGTGCCAGCAGCCCTACGGACTATTACAATGAGCAGTTCTTC	CASSPTDYYNEQFF
.	.	TRBJ1-5	TRBV6-5	TGTGCCAGCAGTTACTCGGGGGGTCAGCAGCCCCAGCATTTT	CASSYSGGQQPQHF
.	once	TRBJ2-3	TRBV10-3	TGTGCCATCTCCGGGGGAGGAGCAGATACGCAGTATTTT	CAISGGGADTQYF
TRBD1	.	TRBJ1-2	TRBV5-1	TGCGCCAGCAGCTTTCCCTACAGGGGAATGAGGTATGGCTACACCTTC	CASSFPYRGMRYGYTF
.	.	TRBJ2-7	TRBV7-9	TGTGCCAGCAGCATTAGTGTGGGGGTTAAGTACTTC	CASSISVGVKYF
.	.	TRBJ2-7	TRBV11-2	TGTGCCAGCAGTCCAGAGGGGGGGGCGGGAGCTTGGGAGCAGTACTTC	CASSPEGGAGAWEQYF